The 23 T cell receptor beta chains listed next were all sequenced from one sample in a study of shared clonotypes between healthy human individuals. The naive CD8 subset, CD45RO-negative cells positively selected for CCR7, excluded terminally differentiated effector memory CD45RA+ cells. TCRdb keeps only in-frame clones here, not all; method: immunoSEQ multiplex PCR. The sample holds about 2.1 million clones, just under 95% seen once. The sample consisted of naive CD8+ T cells from PBMCs. The receptors stem from a man aged 18 to 35 in good health. Some clones in this sample may be carry-over from other donors' samples.

The V gene is TRBV27, the J gene TRBJ1-1; D is perhaps TRBD1 (5 bases). The germline V gene has CDR1 MNHEY and CDR2 SMNVEV (reference sequence). This CDR3 is 15 amino acids long. The V and J ends lost 4 bases and 6 bases respectively, with 18 bases between them. CDR3 residues: CASSSASQGIAEAFF. In DNA, the CDR3 is TGTGCCAGCAGTTCCGCATCGCAGGGAATCGCTGAAGCTTTCTTT.

The V call is TRBV27, the J call TRBJ2-3; 14 bases align to TRBD2. Germline V gene lookup returns CDR1 MNHEY and CDR2 SMNVEV (reference sequence). Unmatched junction bases numbered 8, after V lost 5 bases and J lost 4 bases. The length of the CDR3 is 17 residues. CDR3 DNA: TGTGCCAGCAGTATAATACCGGGACTAGCGGGAGCAGATACGCAGTATTTT. Residues: CASSIIPGLAGADTQYF.

The V and J genes are TRBV7-3 and TRBJ2-3; 7 bases match TRBD2. Germline-derived CDR1 and CDR2 are SGHTA and FQGTGA. The V segment lost 2 bases and the J segment 4 bases; nucleotides outside the gene matches: 3. CDR3 size: 14 residues. CDR3 loop: CASSLERGADTQYF. CDR3 sequence (DNA): TGTGCCAGCAGCTTAGAACGGGGGGCAGATACGCAGTATTTT. Full variable domain (remainder filled in from reference TRBV7-3 and TRBJ2-3): GAGVSQTPSNKVTEKGKYVELRCDPISGHTALYWYRQSLGQGPEFLIYFQGTGAADDSGLPNDRFFAVRPEGSVSTLKIQRTERGDSAVYLCASSLERGADTQYFGPGTRLTVL.

The chain carries TRBV11-2 and TRBJ2-7, with D perhaps TRBD1 (6 bases). Germline values: CDR1 SGHAT, CDR2 FQNNGV. V was pared by 5 bases and J by 3 bases, with 17 bases between. The CDR3 is 15 amino acids. As DNA, the CDR3 is TGTGCCAGCAGCGGAGAGACCGGGACACTCTACGAGCAGTACTTC. Translating it yields CASSGETGTLYEQYF. Supplemented by reference TRBV11-2 and TRBJ2-7, the full variable domain reads EAGVAQSPRYKIIEKRQSVAFWCNPISGHATLYWYQQILGQGPKLLIQFQNNGVVDDSQLPKDRFSAERLKGVDSTLKIQPAKLEDSAVYLCASSGETGTLYEQYFGPGTRLTVT.

The chain combines TRBV7-8 with TRBJ2-7; D is undetermined. V gave up 1 base and J gave up 2 bases, with 9 bases separating them. Germline CDR1 SGHVS, CDR2 FQNEAQ. The CDR3 length is 14 residues. CDR3 loop: CASSLETAPYEQYF. The CDR3, as DNA: TGTGCCAGCAGCTTAGAGACTGCCCCCTACGAGCAGTACTTC. Filled out from reference TRBV7-8 and TRBJ2-7, the complete variable domain reads GAGVSQSPRYKVAKRGQDVALRCDPISGHVSLFWYQQALGQGPEFLTYFQNEAQLDKSGLPSDRFFAERPEGSVSTLKIQRTQQEDSAVYLCASSLETAPYEQYFGPGTRLTVT.

This clone occurred once. V is TRBV28 and J is TRBJ1-5; 9 bases are shared with TRBD1. Germline V gives CDR1 MDHEN, CDR2 SYDVKM. Losses at the gene ends were 5 bases for V and 3 bases for J; bases not matched to a gene: 8. The CDR3 runs to 16 residues. The CDR3 DNA is TGTGCCAGCAGTCCGGGACAGGGTTGGGACAATCAGCCCCAGCATTTT. Translating it yields CASSPGQGWDNQPQHF. Using reference TRBV28 and TRBJ1-5 for the parts outside the CDR3, the full variable domain is DVKVTQSSRYLVKRTGEKVFLECVQDMDHENMFWYRQDPGLGLRLIYFSYDVKMKEKGDIPEGYSVSREKKERFSLILESASTNQTSMYLCASSPGQGWDNQPQHFGDGTRLSIL.

With regard to this clone: Distinct nucleotide sequences in the sample also encode this CDR3. The chain combines TRBV27 with TRBJ2-1; D not certain. Germline CDR1 and CDR2: MNHEY and SMNVEV (reference sequence). Trimming stripped 3 bases from V and 1 base from J, with 7 bases between. The CDR3 runs 14 residues. CDR3 sequence: CASSLTGSYNEQFF. As DNA, the CDR3 is TGTGCCAGCAGTTTGACTGGGTCCTACAATGAGCAGTTCTTC.

The V gene is TRBV5-4, the J gene TRBJ2-7; 10 bases fit TRBD2. This CDR3 is built from 17 residues. V was pared by 4 bases and J by 2 bases, with 12 bases of the junction left unmatched. Germline loops: CDR1 SGHNT, CDR2 YYREEE (reference sequence). The CDR3 reads CASSPEREGFRAYEQYF. DNA for the CDR3: TGTGCCAGCAGCCCCGAGCGGGAGGGTTTCAGGGCCTACGAGCAGTACTTC.

The genes are TRBV27 and TRBJ2-2, with a possible D match to TRBD2 (6 bases). The CDR3 is 15 residues long. Germline V CDR1 and CDR2: MNHEY, SMNVEV (reference sequence). The V and J ends lost 2 bases and 6 bases respectively, with 13 bases between them. The CDR3 nucleotides are TGTGCCAGCAGTTTAACCTCTAGCGTGGCCGGGGAGCTGTTTTTT. Protein: CASSLTSSVAGELFF.

The rearrangement joins TRBV4-1 to TRBJ1-3; D unclear. The CDR3 consists of 15 residues. From germline, CDR1 is MGHRA and CDR2 YSYEKL. Trimming took 5 bases from V and 4 from J, leaving 15 bases between them. The chain's CDR3 is CASSFGGVSGNTIYF. The CDR3 nucleotides read TGCGCCAGCAGCTTCGGTGGGGTTTCCGGAAACACCATATATTTT.

CDR3 region: CASSAPGFRNTGELFF. CDR3 sequence (DNA): TGCGCCAGCAGCGCACCGGGTTTCCGGAACACCGGGGAGCTGTTTTTT. The rearrangement uses TRBV5-1 and TRBJ2-2; D call uncertain. Trimming pared 4 bases from V and 1 base from J, leaving 14 bases between. Germline V CDR1 and CDR2: SGHRS, YFSETQ. This CDR3 region has 16 residues.

This chain connects TRBV7-9 to TRBJ1-2; D may be TRBD1 (5 bases). Trimming removed 0 bases from V and 13 bases from J, with 15 bases in between. This CDR3 spans 13 amino acids. CDR1 SEHNR and CDR2 FQNEAQ come from the germline V gene (reference sequence). For the CDR3, the DNA is TGTGCCAGCAGCTTAGCGGTGGGGCCGGCTGGCACCTTC. Amino acid sequence: CASSLAVGPAGTF.

The rearrangement uses TRBV6-5 and TRBJ1-2; D unclear. This CDR3 contains 16 residues. V shed 0 bases and J shed 3 bases, with 14 bases lying between them. Germline CDR1 reads MNHEY; CDR2 reads SVGAGI. The CDR3 spells CASSYSTGEVYYGYTF. The CDR3 coding sequence is TGTGCCAGCAGTTACTCGACTGGGGAGGTCTACTATGGCTACACCTTC.

The chain links TRBV27 to TRBJ2-1; 7 nucleotides line up with TRBD1. In germline, CDR1 is MNHEY, CDR2 SMNVEV (reference sequence). The J segment lost 4 bases and the V segment lost 3 bases, leaving 9 bases of the junction unmatched. This CDR3 is 16 amino acids long. CDR3 region: CASSFRSQGVYNEQFF. For the CDR3, the DNA is TGTGCCAGCAGTTTCCGCTCCCAGGGGGTGTACAATGAGCAGTTCTTC.

The genes are TRBV4-3 and TRBJ2-1; 9 bases fit TRBD2. The junction had 13 bases not matched to a gene; V was cut back by 3 bases and J by 7 bases. This CDR3 has 17 residues. The V gene's germline CDR1 is LGHNA and CDR2 YSLEER. The CDR3 nucleotides read TGCGCCAGCAGCCAGGATACCGGGACTAGCTTTATAAATGAGCAGTTCTTC. Residues: CASSQDTGTSFINEQFF.

V usage is TRBV9 and J usage is TRBJ1-1, with D perhaps matching TRBD1 (6 bases). Germline V gene sequence: CDR1 SGDLS, CDR2 YYNGEE. The V and J ends lost 4 bases and 1 base respectively, with 11 bases between them. The CDR3 runs 14 residues. In DNA, the CDR3 is TGTGCCAGCAGCTCAGGGGTAGGGAACACTGAAGCTTTCTTT. Protein product: CASSSGVGNTEAFF.

The rearrangement uses TRBV7-6 and TRBJ2-2, with 7 bases matching TRBD1. CDR1 and CDR2 from the germline V gene are SGHVS and FNYEAQ. After removal of 5 bases from V and 0 bases from J, the junction contained 12 bases not matched to a gene. The CDR3 runs 18 residues. CDR3 bases: TGTGCCAGCAGCCCAACCCCGGACAGGAATCCGAACACCGGGGAGCTGTTTTTT. The encoded protein is CASSPTPDRNPNTGELFF.

The chain uses TRBV18 and TRBJ2-7; perhaps TRBD1 as D (7 bases). Germline CDR1 reads KGHSH; CDR2 reads LQKENI. The CDR3 sequence is 14 residues long. Trimming took 3 bases from V and 4 from J, leaving 13 bases between them. DNA of the CDR3: TGTGCCAGCTCACCCTCGCCAGGGGGGTACGAGCAGTACTTC. Its protein is CASSPSPGGYEQYF.

J is TRBJ2-7 and V is TRBV7-9; D might be TRBD1 or TRBD2, each matching 5 bases. Between the trimmed V and J ends, which lost 5 bases and 6 bases, there was a span of 17 bases. Looked up from germline, CDR1 is SEHNR and CDR2 is FQNEAQ (reference sequence). This CDR3 is built from 14 residues. The CDR3: CASSGRDGPGEQYF. The CDR3 nucleotides are TGTGCCAGCAGCGGCCGGGACGGTCCTGGCGAGCAGTACTTC. Looking up the rest from reference TRBV7-9 and TRBJ2-7 gives the full variable domain: DTGVSQNPRHKITKRGQNVTFRCDPISEHNRLYWYRQTLGQGPEFLTYFQNEAQLEKSRLLSDRFSAERPKGSFSTLEIQRTEQGDSAMYLCASSGRDGPGEQYFGPGTRLTVT.

This sequence joins TRBV7-8 and TRBJ1-1, with D perhaps TRBD1 (5 bases). There are 15 residues in the CDR3. Germline V gene sequence: CDR1 SGHVS, CDR2 FQNEAQ. The V gene lost 1 base and the J gene lost 10 bases, with 19 bases spanning the gap. DNA of the CDR3: TGTGCCAGCAGCTTAGAGCGGGGGGGAGGGAAAGGAGCTTTCTTT. Residues: CASSLERGGGKGAFF.

This sequence joins TRBV7-9 and TRBJ2-7; 7 bases are shared with TRBD1. Unmatched junction bases numbered 13, after V lost 5 bases and J lost 0 bases. The germline V gene has CDR1 SEHNR and CDR2 FQNEAQ (reference sequence). The CDR3 is 17 residues long. CDR3 region: CASSARLQGMYSYEQYF. Here the CDR3 DNA reads TGTGCCAGCAGCGCCAGATTACAGGGGATGTACTCCTACGAGCAGTACTTC.

On this clone itself: The sample has other DNA sequences that encode this CDR3 too. V and J are TRBV11-2 and TRBJ1-2; a weak D match, TRBD1 (6 bases). Between the trimmed V and J ends, which lost 0 bases and 4 bases, there was a span of 9 bases. Looked up from germline, CDR1 is SGHAT and CDR2 is FQNNGV. This CDR3 contains 14 residues. Here the CDR3 DNA reads TGTGCCAGCAGCTTAGATGGAGGGGGCTATGGCTACACCTTC. It is translated as CASSLDGGGYGYTF.

The chain has TRBV5-1 and TRBJ1-1; D unresolved. V was shortened by 3 bases and J by 1 base, with 10 bases between the two germline ends. The germline V gene has CDR1 SGHRS and CDR2 YFSETQ. The CDR3 runs to 14 residues. The CDR3 coding sequence is TGCGCCAGCAGCTATGGCGGGAAGAACACTGAAGCTTTCTTT. Translating gives CASSYGGKNTEAFF. Using reference TRBV5-1 and TRBJ1-1 for the parts outside the CDR3, the full variable domain is KAGVTQTPRYLIKTRGQQVTLSCSPISGHRSVSWYQQTPGQGLQFLFEYFSETQRNKGNFPGRFSGRQFSNSRSEMNVSTLELGDSALYLCASSYGGKNTEAFFGQGTRLTVV.